These T cell receptor beta chains were read from a single sample in a study of monozygotic twins with cystic fibrosis. Profiled with immunoSEQ multiplex PCR; TCRdb holds only in-frame clones, not every one. Among roughly 25,000 clones listed, 95% to 98% were seen once. Material for sequencing was blood. All receptors come from a girl aged 2 to 9 with cystic fibrosis. CDR3s include the opening cysteine and the closing phenylalanine or tryptophan. D genes are given only for firm matches. Some rows mark clone size as missing; the rest say once, few, many or name a class of expanded clone.

TRBV6-5	TRBD2	.	TRBJ2-3	16	TGTGCCAGCAGTTACCTTAGCGGGAGAGGTAAAGATACGCAGTATTTT	CASSYLSGRGKDTQYF
TRBV2	.	.	TRBJ1-2	13	TGTGCCAGCAGTGGTCGCGACACCCATGGCTACACCTTC	CASSGRDTHGYTF
TRBV28	TRBD1	once	TRBJ2-7	19	TGTGCCAGCAGTTTGTCGCCCGGGACAGGGCACTCCTTAAGCTACGAGCAGTACTTC	CASSLSPGTGHSLSYEQYF
TRBV28	.	.	TRBJ2-7	13	TGTGCCAGCAACTTAGCCGGACACTACGAGCAGTACTTC	CASNLAGHYEQYF
TRBV6-1	.	.	TRBJ2-3	15	TGTGCCAGCAGTGAACTAAACGGGAGTACAGATACGCAGTATTTT	CASSELNGSTDTQYF
TRBV27	.	.	TRBJ1-5	15	TGTGCCAGCAACGAACGGGGACTTAGCAATCAGCCCCAGCATTTT	CASNERGLSNQPQHF
TRBV6-6	.	.	TRBJ2-7	15	TGTGCCAGCAGTTACCGCACCGGGTGGTCCTACGAGCAGTACTTC	CASSYRTGWSYEQYF
TRBV7-2	TRBD2	.	TRBJ2-3	16	TGTGCCAGCAGCTTAGGTTTTCCGGGACTAGCGGGAACGCAGTATTTT	CASSLGFPGLAGTQYF
TRBV25-1	.	.	TRBJ2-3	16	TGTGCCAGCAGTGAATCTCCAGGGGTGAGCACAGATACGCAGTATTTT	CASSESPGVSTDTQYF
TRBV9	.	.	TRBJ2-1	15	TGTGCCAGCAGCGTATCACGGGAGAGAGTCAATGAGCAGTTCTTC	CASSVSRERVNEQFF
TRBV9	.	.	TRBJ2-2	17	TGTGCCAGCAGCGTGCCCTCAATTCGGGACCGCCCCGGGGAGCTGTTTTTT	CASSVPSIRDRPGELFF
TRBV28	.	.	TRBJ1-5	13	TGTGCCAGCAGTTACCCCCCGTATCAGCCCCAGCATTTT	CASSYPPYQPQHF
TRBV11-2	.	.	TRBJ1-1	13	TGTGCCAGCAGTCGAACAACAAACACTGAAGCTTTCTTT	CASSRTTNTEAFF
TRBV6-1	.	.	TRBJ1-2	13	TGTGCCAGCACCCTGTCCTGGGGGCAAGGCTACACCTTC	CASTLSWGQGYTF
TRBV29-1	.	.	TRBJ1-1	11	TGCAGCGCAATCAGGGGAGCTGAAGCTTTCTTT	CSAIRGAEAFF
TRBV7-8	TRBD1	.	TRBJ1-1	15	TGTGCCAGCAGCACAGGGGGCATAAAATCGGGTGAAGCTTTCTTT	CASSTGGIKSGEAFF